This T cell receptor (beta chain) stems from a study of T cell responses to AZD1222 COVID-19 vaccine (dated by TCRdb to the early 2020s). Describing the broader study: AZD1222 recipients with second doses at about 4 weeks or about 12 weeks were pooled, because spike-specific TCR depth and breadth did not differ between schedules. TCR sequencing was performed for 230 to 250 trial participants, of whom 207 were given two doses of AZD1222 and around 25 were given two doses of MenACWY control vaccine. Enrollment into the trials was organized by age into subgroups of 18-55, 56-69 and 70-plus years, and those subgroups contained around 150, 28 and 57 TCR-sequenced participants, respectively. Results and caveats for the whole study, not just this receptor: Epitopes outside the regions mutated in the B.1.351 and B.1.1.7 variants were reportedly recognized by nearly half of the unique spike-specific TCRs. Participants were mostly white British, with more females than males. The authors suggested clonal diversity may have been underestimated. Spike-specific TCR breadth and depth rose significantly after two AZD1222 doses compared with day 0 and with MenACWY recipients. The 56-69-year group was small, and its depth increase did not reach significance, likely because of low power. Conclusions about previously exposed vaccinees were limited because only a handful of AZD1222 recipients were SARS-CoV-2 seropositive at baseline. Vaccine-associated CD4 TCRs spanned the whole spike protein, with dominant responses in regions 160-218 and 743-854. Because no day 14 peak-response samples were available, repertoires were characterized only after the peak T cell response.

The CDR3 regions of human TCRbeta chains were analyzed by immunosequencing. As for the authors' bioinformatics: Repertoire TCRs were matched against a reference library of SARS-CoV-2-specific TCRs generated with the MIRA antigen-specificity platform. Breadth was defined as the fraction of unique TCRs that were SARS-CoV-2-associated, and depth was defined as the fraction of total T cells that were SARS-CoV-2-associated. Each spike-specific TCR was assigned to its reactive spike region and to a CD4 or CD8 class using the MIRA data. Log10-transformed breadth and depth values were compared by one-way ANOVA with Sidak's multiple comparisons tests. In TCRdb, the immuneACCESS table is reduced to in-frame sequences with V and J assigned. These tables do not hold every clone; where another copy was compared, an unresolved V gene accounts for under half, and the others remain unexplained. That table furnishes V, J and clone size, whereas the DNA furnished D and trimming. This sample is represented by about 120,000 clones; about 90% of them were singletons. Together, the top ten hold around 8% of the sample.

CDR1 and CDR2 are drawn from the germline V gene: MDHEN, SYDVKM. The CDR3 numbers 13 residues from cysteine through phenylalanine. The only DNA kept is the CDR3, 39 bases in frame from the first base. V and J are truncated by 6 bases and 7 bases respectively, leaving an intervening sequence of 15 bases. The time point label for this specimen denotes: baseline before first vaccination. Vaccinee samples were obtained from the UK trials COV001 and COV002, which included a single-blind randomized controlled phase 2/3 trial of AZD1222 (ChAdOx1 nCoV-19) in healthy adults. Trial participant PBMC samples were collected at day 0 and day 28 after the second dose for TCRbeta chain sequencing. With respect to this clone: It lacks a known antigen. It has no much larger one-base neighbor in the sample; base qualities were not kept.

The chain uses TRBV28 and TRBJ1-1, with the D gene not confidently named. The TCR was taken from an adult in good health. This sample comprised peripheral blood, obtained on day 0 of AZD1222 vaccination. The CDR3: CASSPTVRNEAFF. The DNA sequence follows: TGTGCCAGCAGCCCAACTGTCCGCAATGAAGCTTTCTTT.